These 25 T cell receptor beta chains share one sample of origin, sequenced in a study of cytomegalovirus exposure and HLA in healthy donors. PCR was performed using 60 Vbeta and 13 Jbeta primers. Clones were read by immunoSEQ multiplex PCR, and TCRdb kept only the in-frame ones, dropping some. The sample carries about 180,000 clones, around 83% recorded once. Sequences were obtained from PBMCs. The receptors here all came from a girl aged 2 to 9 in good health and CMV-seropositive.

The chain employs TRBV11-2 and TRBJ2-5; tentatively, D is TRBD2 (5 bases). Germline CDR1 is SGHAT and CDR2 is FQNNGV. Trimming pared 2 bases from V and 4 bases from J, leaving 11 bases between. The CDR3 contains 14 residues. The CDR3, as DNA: TGTGCCAGCAGCTTAATGGGGAGCCCAGAGACCCAGTACTTC. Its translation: CASSLMGSPETQYF.

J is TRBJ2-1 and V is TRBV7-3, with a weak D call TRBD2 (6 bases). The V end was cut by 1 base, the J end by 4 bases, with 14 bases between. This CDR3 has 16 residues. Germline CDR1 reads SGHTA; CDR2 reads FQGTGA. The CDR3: CASSLMGGVVYNEQFF. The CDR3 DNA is TGTGCCAGCAGCTTAATGGGCGGGGTAGTATACAATGAGCAGTTCTTC. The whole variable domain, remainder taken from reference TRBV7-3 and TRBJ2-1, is GAGVSQTPSNKVTEKGKYVELRCDPISGHTALYWYRQSLGQGPEFLIYFQGTGAADDSGLPNDRFFAVRPEGSVSTLKIQRTERGDSAVYLCASSLMGGVVYNEQFFGPGTRLTVL.

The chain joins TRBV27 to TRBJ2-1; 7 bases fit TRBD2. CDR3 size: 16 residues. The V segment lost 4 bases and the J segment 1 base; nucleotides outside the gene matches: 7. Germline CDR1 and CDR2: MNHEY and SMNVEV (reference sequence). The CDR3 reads CASSYAGVTSYNEQFF. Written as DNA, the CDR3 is TGTGCCAGCAGTTACGCGGGAGTAACTTCCTACAATGAGCAGTTCTTC.

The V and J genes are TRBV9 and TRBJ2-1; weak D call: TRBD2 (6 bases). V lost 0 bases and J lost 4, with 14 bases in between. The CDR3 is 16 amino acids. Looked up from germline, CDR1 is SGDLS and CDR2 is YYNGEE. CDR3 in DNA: TGTGCCAGCAGCGTAGCCGGGGGAGAAGGTTACAATGAGCAGTTCTTC. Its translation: CASSVAGGEGYNEQFF.

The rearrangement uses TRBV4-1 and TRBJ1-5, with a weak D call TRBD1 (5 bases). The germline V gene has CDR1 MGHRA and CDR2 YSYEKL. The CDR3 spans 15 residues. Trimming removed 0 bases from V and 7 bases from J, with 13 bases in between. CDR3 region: CASSQERWQGQPQHF. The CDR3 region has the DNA TGCGCCAGCAGCCAAGAAAGGTGGCAGGGCCAGCCCCAGCATTTT.

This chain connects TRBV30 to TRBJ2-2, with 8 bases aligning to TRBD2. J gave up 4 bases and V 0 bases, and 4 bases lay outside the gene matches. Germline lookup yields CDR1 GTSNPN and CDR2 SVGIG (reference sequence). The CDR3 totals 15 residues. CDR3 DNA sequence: TGTGCCTGGAGTGTGCCGGGGGGGATCACCGGGGAGCTGTTTTTT. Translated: CAWSVPGGITGELFF.

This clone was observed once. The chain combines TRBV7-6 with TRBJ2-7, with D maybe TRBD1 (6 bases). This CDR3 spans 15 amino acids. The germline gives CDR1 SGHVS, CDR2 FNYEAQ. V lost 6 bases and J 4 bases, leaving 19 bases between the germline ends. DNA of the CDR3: TGTGCCAGCAGTTCCCAAGGGGGTTACTCGTACGAGCAGTACTTC. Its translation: CASSSQGGYSYEQYF.

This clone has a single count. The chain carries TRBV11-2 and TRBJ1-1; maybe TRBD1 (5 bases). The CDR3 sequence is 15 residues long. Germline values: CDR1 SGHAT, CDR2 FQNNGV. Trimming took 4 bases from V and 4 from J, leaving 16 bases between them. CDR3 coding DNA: TGTGCCAGCAGCTCCCCGGGGGGGGGAGGCACTGAAGCTTTCTTT. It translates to CASSSPGGGGTEAFF. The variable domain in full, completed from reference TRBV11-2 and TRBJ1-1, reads EAGVAQSPRYKIIEKRQSVAFWCNPISGHATLYWYQQILGQGPKLLIQFQNNGVVDDSQLPKDRFSAERLKGVDSTLKIQPAKLEDSAVYLCASSSPGGGGTEAFFGQGTRLTVV.

CDR3 nucleotide sequence: TGTGCCAGCAGCCCTAGGACTTACTCCTACAATGAGCAGTTCTTC. It translates to CASSPRTYSYNEQFF. V gene TRBV27 combines with J gene TRBJ2-1; tentative D call: TRBD2 (5 bases). Germline CDR1 and CDR2: MNHEY and SMNVEV (reference sequence). This CDR3 spans 15 amino acids. V lost 6 bases and J lost 0, with 12 bases in between.

This chain's CDR3 is CASSKGQQVFIEQFF. Written as DNA, the CDR3 is TGTGCCAGTAGTAAAGGCCAACAGGTCTTTATTGAGCAGTTCTTC. This rearrangement joins TRBV19 to TRBJ2-1; TRBD1 is a possible D gene (5 bases). V was cut by 4 bases and J by 9 bases, with 19 bases left in between. Germline V gene sequence: CDR1 LNHDA, CDR2 SQIVND (reference sequence). This CDR3 comprises 15 residues.

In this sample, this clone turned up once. As DNA, the CDR3 is TGTGCCAGCAGCGTAGGACAGGCAAGCTCCTACGAGCAGTACTTC. Protein product: CASSVGQASSYEQYF. This chain connects TRBV9 to TRBJ2-7, with a weak D call TRBD1 (6 bases). Germline CDR1 SGDLS, CDR2 YYNGEE. This CDR3 contains 15 residues. V lost 0 bases and J lost 0, with 10 bases in between.

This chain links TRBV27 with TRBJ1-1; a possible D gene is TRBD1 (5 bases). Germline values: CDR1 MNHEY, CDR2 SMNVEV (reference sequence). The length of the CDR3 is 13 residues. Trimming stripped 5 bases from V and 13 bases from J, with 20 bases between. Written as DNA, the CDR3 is TGTGCCAGCAGTCCGGGGGAGGACCGGATGGGTTTCTTT. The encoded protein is CASSPGEDRMGFF.

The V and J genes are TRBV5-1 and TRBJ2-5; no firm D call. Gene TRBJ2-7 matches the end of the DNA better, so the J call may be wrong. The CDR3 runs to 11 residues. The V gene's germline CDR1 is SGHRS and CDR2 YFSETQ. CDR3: CASSAAYEQYF. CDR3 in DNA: TGCGCCAGCAGCGCTGCCTACGAGCAGTACTTC.

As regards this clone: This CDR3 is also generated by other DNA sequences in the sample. The CDR3 loop reads CASSLTSGEYNEQFF. CDR3 nucleotides: TGCGCCAGCAGCTTGACTAGCGGGGAATACAATGAGCAGTTCTTC. The chain combines TRBV5-1 with TRBJ2-1; 10 nucleotides line up with TRBD2. This CDR3 region has 15 residues. With 1 base clipped from V and 4 bases from J, the junction kept 2 bases outside the gene matches. The germline V gene has CDR1 SGHRS and CDR2 YFSETQ.

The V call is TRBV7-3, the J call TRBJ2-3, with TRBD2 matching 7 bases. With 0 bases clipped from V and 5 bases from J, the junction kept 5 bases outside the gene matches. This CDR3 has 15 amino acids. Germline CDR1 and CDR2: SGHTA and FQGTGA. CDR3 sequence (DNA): TGTGCCAGCAGCTTAACGTGGACTAGGGAAGATACGCAGTATTTT. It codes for CASSLTWTREDTQYF.

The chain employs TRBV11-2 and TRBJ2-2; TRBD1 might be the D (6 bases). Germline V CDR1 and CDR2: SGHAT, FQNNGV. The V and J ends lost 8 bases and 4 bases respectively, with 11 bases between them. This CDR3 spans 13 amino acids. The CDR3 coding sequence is TGTGCCAGCTACAGGGTTAGCACCGGGGAGCTGTTTTTT. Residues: CASYRVSTGELFF.

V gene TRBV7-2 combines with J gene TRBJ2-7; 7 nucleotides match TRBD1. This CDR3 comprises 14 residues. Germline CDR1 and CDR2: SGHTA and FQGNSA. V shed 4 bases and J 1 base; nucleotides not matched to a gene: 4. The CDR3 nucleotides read TGTGCCAGCAGCTCCCGGGACAGATCCTACGAGCAGTACTTC. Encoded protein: CASSSRDRSYEQYF.

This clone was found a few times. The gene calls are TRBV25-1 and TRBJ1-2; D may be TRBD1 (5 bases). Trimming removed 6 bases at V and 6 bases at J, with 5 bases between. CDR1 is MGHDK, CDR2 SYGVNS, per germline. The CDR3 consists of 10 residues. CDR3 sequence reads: CASRTDGYTF. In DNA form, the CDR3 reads TGTGCCAGCAGGACAGATGGCTACACCTTC.

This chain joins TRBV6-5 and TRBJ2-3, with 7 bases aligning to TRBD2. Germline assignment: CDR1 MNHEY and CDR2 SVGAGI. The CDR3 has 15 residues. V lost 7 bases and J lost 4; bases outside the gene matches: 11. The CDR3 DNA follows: TGTGCCAGCAAGCGGGGTTTTGAGATATCAGATACGCAGTATTTT. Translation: CASKRGFEISDTQYF.

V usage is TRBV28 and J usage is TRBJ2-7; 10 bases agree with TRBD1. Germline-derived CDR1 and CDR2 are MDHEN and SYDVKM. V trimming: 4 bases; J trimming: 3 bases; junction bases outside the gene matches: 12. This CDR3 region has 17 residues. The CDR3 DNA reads TGTGCCAGCAGTTCAGGGGGGCTGGGACAGGGGATCTACGAGCAGTACTTC. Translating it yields CASSSGGLGQGIYEQYF. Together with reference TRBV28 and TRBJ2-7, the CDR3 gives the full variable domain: DVKVTQSSRYLVKRTGEKVFLECVQDMDHENMFWYRQDPGLGLRLIYFSYDVKMKEKGDIPEGYSVSREKKERFSLILESASTNQTSMYLCASSSGGLGQGIYEQYFGPGTRLTVT.

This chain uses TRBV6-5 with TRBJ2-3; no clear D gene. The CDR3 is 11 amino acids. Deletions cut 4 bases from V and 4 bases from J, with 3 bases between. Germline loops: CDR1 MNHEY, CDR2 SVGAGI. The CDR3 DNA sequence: TGTGCCAGCAGTTCCGCAGATACGCAGTATTTT. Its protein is CASSSADTQYF.

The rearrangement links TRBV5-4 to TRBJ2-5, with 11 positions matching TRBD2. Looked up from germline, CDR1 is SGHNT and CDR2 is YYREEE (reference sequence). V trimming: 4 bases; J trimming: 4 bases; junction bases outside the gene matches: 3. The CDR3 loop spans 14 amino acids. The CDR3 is CASSRTSGPETQYF. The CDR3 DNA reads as TGTGCCAGCAGCAGGACTAGCGGGCCAGAGACCCAGTACTTC.

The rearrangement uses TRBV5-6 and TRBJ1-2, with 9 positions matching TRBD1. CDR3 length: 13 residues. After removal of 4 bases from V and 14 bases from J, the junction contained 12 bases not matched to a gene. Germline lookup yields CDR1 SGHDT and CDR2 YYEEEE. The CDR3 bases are TGTGCCAGCAGCCGCGATTTACAGGGGGCTTTAACCTTC. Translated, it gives CASSRDLQGALTF.

The chain's CDR3 is CASNQATTNEKLFF. The DNA of the CDR3 is TGTGCCAGTAACCAGGCTACAACTAATGAAAAACTGTTTTTT. The chain employs TRBV19 and TRBJ1-4; D is undetermined. Trimming left V 7 bases short and J 0 bases short, with 9 bases between. The CDR3 spans 14 residues. Germline V CDR1 and CDR2: LNHDA, SQIVND (reference sequence). The whole variable domain, remainder taken from reference TRBV19 and TRBJ1-4, is DGGITQSPKYLFRKEGQNVTLSCEQNLNHDAMYWYRQDPGQGLRLIYYSQIVNDFQKGDIAEGYSVSREKKESFPLTVTSAQKNPTAFYLCASNQATTNEKLFFGSGTQLSVL.

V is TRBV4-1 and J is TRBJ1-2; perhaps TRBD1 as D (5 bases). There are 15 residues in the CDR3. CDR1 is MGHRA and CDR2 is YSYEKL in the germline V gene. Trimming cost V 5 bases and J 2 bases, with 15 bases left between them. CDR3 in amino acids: CASSFIGGGNYGYTF. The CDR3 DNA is TGCGCCAGCAGCTTTATTGGGGGGGGGAACTATGGCTACACCTTC.